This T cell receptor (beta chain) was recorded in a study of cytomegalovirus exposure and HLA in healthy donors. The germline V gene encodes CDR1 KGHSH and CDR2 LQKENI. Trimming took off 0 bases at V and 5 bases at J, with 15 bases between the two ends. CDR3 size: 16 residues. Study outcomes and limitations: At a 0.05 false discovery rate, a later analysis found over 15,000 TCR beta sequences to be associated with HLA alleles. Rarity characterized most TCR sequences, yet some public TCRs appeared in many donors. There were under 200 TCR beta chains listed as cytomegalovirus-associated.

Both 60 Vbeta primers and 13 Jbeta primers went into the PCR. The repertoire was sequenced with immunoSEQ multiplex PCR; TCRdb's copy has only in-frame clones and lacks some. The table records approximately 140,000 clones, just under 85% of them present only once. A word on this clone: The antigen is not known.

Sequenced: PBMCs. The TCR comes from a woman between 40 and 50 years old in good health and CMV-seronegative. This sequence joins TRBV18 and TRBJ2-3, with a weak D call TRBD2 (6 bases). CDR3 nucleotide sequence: TGTGCCAGCTCACCACCGGGGACTGGCGGTGGAGATACGCAGTATTTT. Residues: CASSPPGTGGGDTQYF.